The clone carrying this T cell receptor (beta chain) was counted only a few times. The antigen is unknown. Generated by immunoSEQ multiplex PCR, the TCRdb table keeps only in-frame clones and is missing some. Of about 220,000 clones listed, roughly 88% were seen once; the top ten hold around 15%. The data derive from a study of cytomegalovirus exposure and HLA in healthy donors. Overall study findings and caveats: TCR sequences were mostly rare, though some public TCRs occurred in many donors. Cytomegalovirus association was assigned to 150 to 200 TCR beta chains.

The CDR3 has 14 amino acids. J lost 7 bases, V lost 0 bases, and 5 bases had no gene match. Germline loops: CDR1 GTSNPN, CDR2 SVGIG (reference sequence). V gene TRBV30 combines with J gene TRBJ1-4; 7 bases are shared with TRBD1. This TCR came from a young woman in good health and CMV-seropositive. Sequenced: PBMCs. The CDR3 is CAWSVEGAGEKLFF. CDR3 in DNA: TGTGCCTGGAGTGTAGAGGGGGCAGGTGAAAAACTGTTTTTT.